One T cell receptor (beta chain) is described in this entry. TCRdb itself ran the 5' RACE reads through MiXCR, one entry per CDR3 protein. The table has roughly 50,000 distinct CDR3 sequences, approximately 17% seen once. V shed 4 bases and J 7 bases; nucleotides not matched to a gene: 6. The V gene's germline CDR1 is SGDLS and CDR2 YYNGEE. This CDR3 is built from 14 residues. The rearrangement joins TRBV9 to TRBJ2-1; 9 nucleotides match TRBD2. The receptor comes from a female donor with breast cancer. Sequenced sample: naive CD4+ T cells sorted from blood. Described subset: naive CD4+ T cells, CD4+CD45RA+CD25-. Here the CDR3 DNA reads TGTGCCAGCAGCCTCGGGACTAGCCGTAATGAGCAGTTCTTC. Amino acid sequence: CASSLGTSRNEQFF.